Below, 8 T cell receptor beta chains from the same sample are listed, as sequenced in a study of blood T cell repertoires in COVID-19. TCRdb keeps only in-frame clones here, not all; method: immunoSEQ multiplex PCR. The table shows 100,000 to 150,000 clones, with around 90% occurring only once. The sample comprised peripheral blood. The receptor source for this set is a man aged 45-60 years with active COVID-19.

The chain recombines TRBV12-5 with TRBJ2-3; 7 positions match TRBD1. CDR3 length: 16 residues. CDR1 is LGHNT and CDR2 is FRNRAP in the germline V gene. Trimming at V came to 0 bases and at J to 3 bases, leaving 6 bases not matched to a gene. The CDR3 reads CASGLVTGVVTDTQYF. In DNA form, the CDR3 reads TGTGCTAGTGGTTTGGTCACAGGGGTAGTTACAGATACGCAGTATTTT.

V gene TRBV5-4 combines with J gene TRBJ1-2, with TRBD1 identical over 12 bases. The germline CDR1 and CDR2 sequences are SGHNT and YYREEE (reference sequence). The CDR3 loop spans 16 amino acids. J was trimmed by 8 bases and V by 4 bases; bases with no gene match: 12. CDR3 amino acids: CASSPGPGTGGGGYTF. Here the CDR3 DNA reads TGTGCCAGCAGCCCCGGACCCGGGACAGGGGGCGGAGGCTACACCTTC. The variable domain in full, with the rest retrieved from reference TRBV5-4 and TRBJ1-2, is ETGVTQSPTHLIKTRGQQVTLRCSSQSGHNTVSWYQQALGQGPQFIFQYYREEENGRGNFPPRFSGLQFPNYSSELNVNALELDDSALYLCASSPGPGTGGGGYTFGSGTRLTVV.

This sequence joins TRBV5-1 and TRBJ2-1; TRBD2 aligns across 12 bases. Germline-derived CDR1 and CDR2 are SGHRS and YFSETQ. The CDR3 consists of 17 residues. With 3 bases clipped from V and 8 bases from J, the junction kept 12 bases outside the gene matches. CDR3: CASSSFPRLAGVDEQFF. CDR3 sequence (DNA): TGCGCCAGCAGCTCCTTTCCCAGACTAGCGGGAGTGGATGAGCAGTTCTTC.

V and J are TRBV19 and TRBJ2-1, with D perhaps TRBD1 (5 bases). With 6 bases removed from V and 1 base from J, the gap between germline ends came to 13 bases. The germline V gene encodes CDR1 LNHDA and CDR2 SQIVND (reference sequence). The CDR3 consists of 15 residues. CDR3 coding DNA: TGTGCCAGTAGGGGGCTCGCGGTATCCTACAATGAGCAGTTCTTC. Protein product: CASRGLAVSYNEQFF. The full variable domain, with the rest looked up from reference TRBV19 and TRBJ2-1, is DGGITQSPKYLFRKEGQNVTLSCEQNLNHDAMYWYRQDPGQGLRLIYYSQIVNDFQKGDIAEGYSVSREKKESFPLTVTSAQKNPTAFYLCASRGLAVSYNEQFFGPGTRLTVL.

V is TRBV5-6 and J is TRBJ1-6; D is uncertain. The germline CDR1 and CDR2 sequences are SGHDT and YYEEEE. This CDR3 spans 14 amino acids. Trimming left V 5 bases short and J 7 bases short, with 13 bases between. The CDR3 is CASSWRSENSPLHF. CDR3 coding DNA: TGTGCCAGCAGTTGGCGGTCAGAAAATTCACCCCTCCACTTT.

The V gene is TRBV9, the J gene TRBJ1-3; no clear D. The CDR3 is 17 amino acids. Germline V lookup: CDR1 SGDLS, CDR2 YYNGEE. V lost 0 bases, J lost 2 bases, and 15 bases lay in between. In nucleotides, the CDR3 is TGTGCCAGCAGCGTAGAAGGCGGTAGAGATCCTGGAAACACCATATATTTT. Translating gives CASSVEGGRDPGNTIYF.

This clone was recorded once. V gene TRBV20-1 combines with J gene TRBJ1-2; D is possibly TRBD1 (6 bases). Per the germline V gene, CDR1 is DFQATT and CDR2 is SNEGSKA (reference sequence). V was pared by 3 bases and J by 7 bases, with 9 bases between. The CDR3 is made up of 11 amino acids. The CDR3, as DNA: TGCAGTGCTAGTCTACAGGGTGGCTACACCTTC. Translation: CSASLQGGYTF.

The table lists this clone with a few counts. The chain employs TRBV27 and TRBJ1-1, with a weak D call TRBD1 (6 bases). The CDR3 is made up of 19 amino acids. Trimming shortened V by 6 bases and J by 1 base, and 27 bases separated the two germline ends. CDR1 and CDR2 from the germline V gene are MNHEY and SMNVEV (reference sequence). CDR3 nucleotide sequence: TGTGCCAGCAGCAAATACCAAAACAGGGTCGTCACGACGAACACTGAAGCTTTCTTT. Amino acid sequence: CASSKYQNRVVTTNTEAFF.